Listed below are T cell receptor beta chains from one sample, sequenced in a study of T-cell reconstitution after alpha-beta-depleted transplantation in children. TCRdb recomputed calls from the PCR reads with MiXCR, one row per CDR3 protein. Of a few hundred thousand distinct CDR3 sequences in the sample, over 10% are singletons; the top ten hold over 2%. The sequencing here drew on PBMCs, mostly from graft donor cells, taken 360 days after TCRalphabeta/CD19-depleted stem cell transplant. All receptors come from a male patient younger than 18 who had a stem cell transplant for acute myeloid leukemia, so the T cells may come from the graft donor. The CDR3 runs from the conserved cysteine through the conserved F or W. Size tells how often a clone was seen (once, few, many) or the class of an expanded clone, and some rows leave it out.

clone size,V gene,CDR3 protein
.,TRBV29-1,CSAKGSGRAEDYEQYF
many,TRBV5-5,CASSLDRGTYNEQFF
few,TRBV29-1,CSGDGGTEAFF
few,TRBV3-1,CASTPDGLRISGANVLTF
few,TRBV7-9,CASSLAPGGKTQYF
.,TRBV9,CASSGTGTERYNEQFF
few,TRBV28,CATHDTAVPRALYGEQYF
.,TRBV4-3,CASSQEPRILAGQFF
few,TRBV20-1,CSANGGDSYEQYF
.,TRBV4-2,CASSQEQHAYSYEQYF
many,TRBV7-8,CASRPGTSNQPQHF
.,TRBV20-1,CSARRGIRNEQFF